The 31 T cell receptor beta chains below were found in one sample sequenced in a study of blood T cells in healthy people across ages (dated by TCRdb to between 2015 and 2016). Library preparation used 5' RACE. Sequencing took place on an Illumina HiSeq 2500. A second roughly 6 to 12 cycle PCR used a sample-barcoded 5' primer and a J-beta primer mix. TCRdb took the public reads, trimmed them with fastp at Q25, ran MiXCR for clone calling and kept in-frame beta chains. Identical CDR3 proteins give one entry, which carries the most common genes and DNA. The sample table shows just over 1 million distinct CDR3 sequences, and less than 50% are seen once. Clones ranked in the top ten supply around 18% of the sample. Sequences were obtained from blood. These receptors all stem from a woman in her sixties or seventies in good health.

The rearrangement uses TRBV4-2 and TRBJ1-6, with 7 bases fitting TRBD1. The CDR3 runs to 14 residues. V gave up 5 bases and J gave up 7 bases; unmatched junction bases: 5. Germline V lookup: CDR1 LGHNA, CDR2 YNFKEQ. CDR3 coding DNA: TGTGCCAGCAGCACAGGGGTTGGGAATTCACCCCTCCACTTT. Amino acids: CASSTGVGNSPLHF.

The V call is TRBV5-1, the J call TRBJ2-3; the D call may be TRBD1 or TRBD2 (5 bases each). V was pared by 2 bases and J by 4 bases, with 14 bases between. This CDR3 spans 15 amino acids. Germline CDR1 reads SGHRS; CDR2 reads YFSETQ. CDR3 protein: CASSLGTRRADTQYF. DNA of the CDR3: TGCGCCAGCAGCTTAGGGACCCGCCGTGCAGATACGCAGTATTTT. Full variable domain (outside the CDR3, taken from reference TRBV5-1 and TRBJ2-3): KAGVTQTPRYLIKTRGQQVTLSCSPISGHRSVSWYQQTPGQGLQFLFEYFSETQRNKGNFPGRFSGRQFSNSRSEMNVSTLELGDSALYLCASSLGTRRADTQYFGPGTRLTVL.

The V gene is TRBV29-1, the J gene TRBJ1-2; 9 bases match TRBD1. The CDR3 covers 14 residues. Germline V gene lookup returns CDR1 SQVTM and CDR2 ANQGSEA. The CDR3 loop is CSVAGTGYGYGYTF. The CDR3 coding sequence is TGCAGTGTGGCCGGGACAGGGTATGGCTATGGCTACACCTTC.

This clonotype was seen a handful of times. This sequence joins TRBV9 and TRBJ2-3; D remains ambiguous. Trimming took 0 bases from V and 1 from J, leaving 12 bases between them. The CDR3 is 16 residues long. Per the germline V gene, CDR1 is SGDLS and CDR2 is YYNGEE. The DNA for the CDR3 is TGTGCCAGCAGCGTAGAGTCGACTGGGGGCACAGATACGCAGTATTTT. This codes for CASSVESTGGTDTQYF. The complete variable domain, with remaining parts taken from reference TRBV9 and TRBJ2-3, reads DSGVTQTPKHLITATGQRVTLRCSPRSGDLSVYWYQQSLDQGLQFLIQYYNGEERAKGNILERFSAQQFPDLHSELNLSSLELGDSALYFCASSVESTGGTDTQYFGPGTRLTVL.

This chain uses TRBV6-5 with TRBJ2-5; 8 bases are shared with TRBD1. Germline V CDR1 and CDR2: MNHEY, SVGAGI. Germline trimming cut 5 bases from V and 11 bases from J; bases unmatched to any gene: 7. The CDR3 contains 12 residues. This CDR3 is CASSRWTGLQYF. The CDR3, as DNA: TGTGCCAGCAGTCGCTGGACAGGGTTACAGTACTTC.

A few counts support this clonotype. This rearrangement joins TRBV20-1 to TRBJ2-1; 11 bases are a match to TRBD1. Germline CDR1 DFQATT, CDR2 SNEGSKA (reference sequence). Trimming took 7 bases from V and 6 from J; bases not matched to a gene: 5. CDR3 length: 13 residues. As DNA, the CDR3 is TGCAGTGGCCTGGGACAGGGGGGCAATGAGCAGTTCTTC. As protein: CSGLGQGGNEQFF.

The chain employs TRBV30 and TRBJ1-2, with D uncertain. Trimming shortened V by 3 bases and J by 0 bases, and 14 bases separated the two germline ends. Germline CDR1 reads GTSNPN; CDR2 reads SVGIG (reference sequence). This CDR3 is 15 amino acids long. The chain's CDR3 is CAWRSDGLPNYGYTF. The CDR3 DNA is TGTGCCTGGAGGTCTGACGGACTACCTAACTATGGCTACACCTTC.

The sample holds a few counts of this clonotype. V usage is TRBV20-1 and J usage is TRBJ2-7; 12 nucleotides agree with TRBD2. The CDR3 contains 14 residues. Germline CDR1 and CDR2: DFQATT and SNEGSKA (reference sequence). The junction had 6 bases not matched to a gene; V was cut back by 4 bases and J by 5 bases. The CDR3, as DNA: TGCAGTGCTATTGGACTAGCGGGACGCAACGAGCAGTACTTC. It yields the protein CSAIGLAGRNEQYF.

As for this clonotype: The CDR3 carries no conserved terminal phenylalanine or tryptophan, so it likely arises from a read error. The chain uses TRBV9 and TRBJ2-5, with 8 bases fitting TRBD1. CDR3 length: 15 amino acids. Germline values: CDR1 SGDLS, CDR2 YYNGEE. V lost 0 bases and J lost 3; bases outside the gene matches: 4. CDR3 sequence: CASSVEDRGKETQYL. As DNA, the CDR3 is TGTGCCAGCAGCGTAGAAGACAGGGGAAAAGAGACCCAGTACCTC.

A few counts support this clonotype. The V call is TRBV11-3, the J call TRBJ2-1; 8 bases are shared with TRBD2. The CDR3 loop spans 16 amino acids. The ends lost 5 bases at V and 3 bases at J; junction bases unmatched: 9. Germline assignment: CDR1 SGHNT and CDR2 YENEEA. The CDR3 region is CASSPGGAGGYNEQFF. CDR3 DNA: TGTGCCAGCAGCCCCGGAGGGGCGGGAGGCTACAATGAGCAGTTCTTC.

The V and J genes are TRBV12-3 or TRBV12-4 and TRBJ2-5; D is possibly TRBD1 or TRBD2 (5 bases each). The assigned J gene may be wrong: the sequence end matches TRBJ2-7 better. There are 15 residues in the CDR3. The CDR3 bases are TGTGCCAGCAGTTGGAGTAGGGGAGTAACTTACGAGCAGTACTTC. Translated: CASSWSRGVTYEQYF.

This clonotype was counted a few times. V is TRBV9 and J is TRBJ2-3; D could derive from TRBD1 or TRBD2 (5 bases each). The V gene lost 3 bases and the J gene lost 3 bases, with 26 bases spanning the gap. Germline V gives CDR1 SGDLS, CDR2 YYNGEE. CDR3 length: 19 amino acids. CDR3 in DNA: TGTGCCAGCAGCGAAACACAGATGGGGGTTGGGGTATGGACAGATACGCAGTATTTT. It codes for CASSETQMGVGVWTDTQYF.

The gene calls are TRBV27 and TRBJ1-2, with TRBD1 matching 12 bases. The CDR3 extends over 17 amino acids. V was pared by 4 bases and J by 3 bases, with 9 bases of the junction left unmatched. In germline, CDR1 is MNHEY, CDR2 SMNVEV (reference sequence). In DNA form, the CDR3 reads TGTGCCAGCAGTTCGACCGGGACAGGGGGCGCCTACTATGGCTACACCTTC. It translates to CASSSTGTGGAYYGYTF.

The V gene is TRBV12-3 or TRBV12-4, the J gene TRBJ1-2; TRBD1 matches 7 bases. The CDR3 sequence is 14 residues long. Germline trimming cut 5 bases from V and 4 bases from J; bases unmatched to any gene: 7. The CDR3 DNA reads as TGTGCCAGCAGTGCAGACAGGGCCATCTATGGCTACACCTTC. Encoded protein: CASSADRAIYGYTF.

This clonotype was recorded a few times. The CDR3 region is CASSLFQTGALYEQYF. The CDR3 region has the DNA TGTGCCAGCAGTTTATTTCAGACAGGGGCGCTCTACGAGCAGTACTTC. This sequence joins TRBV27 and TRBJ2-7; 8 positions match TRBD1. Germline CDR1 is MNHEY and CDR2 is SMNVEV (reference sequence). The length of the CDR3 is 16 residues. The V gene end was trimmed by 1 base and the J gene end by 3 bases; junction bases not matched to a gene: 8.

Details on this clonotype: Since a much larger clone is just one base distant, this may be a read error. The gene calls are TRBV2 and TRBJ2-4, with no clear D. The DNA matches TRBJ2-7 better at its end, which makes the J call doubtful. The germline V gene has CDR1 SNHLY and CDR2 FYNNEI. This CDR3 has 12 residues. This CDR3 is CASSESPYEQYF. The CDR3 nucleotides read TGTGCCAGCAGTGAGTCCCCCTACGAGCAGTACTTC.

About this clonotype itself: With a much larger clone just one base away, this may be a read error. The chain carries TRBV5-1 and TRBJ2-7, with D possibly being TRBD2 (5 bases). Germline CDR1 reads SGHRS; CDR2 reads YFSETQ. V gave up 1 base and J gave up 3 bases, with 14 bases separating them. CDR3 length equals 15 residues. As DNA, the CDR3 is TGCGCCAGCAGCTTGAGACGGGGAAGTTTCTACGAGCAGTACTTC. Translating it yields CASSLRRGSFYEQYF.

This chain links TRBV5-1 with TRBJ2-7; the match to TRBD1 covers 8 bases. The CDR3 contains 14 residues. Per germline, CDR1 SGHRS and CDR2 YFSETQ. The V gene end was trimmed by 6 bases and the J gene end by 3 bases; junction bases not matched to a gene: 8. The CDR3 loop is CASTSGGTGYEQYF. The CDR3 DNA is TGCGCCAGCACCTCAGGGGGCACGGGCTACGAGCAGTACTTC.

The gene calls are TRBV7-9 and TRBJ2-5; 11 positions match TRBD2. Per germline, CDR1 SEHNR and CDR2 FQNEAQ (reference sequence). V shed 0 bases, J shed 4 bases, and the junction held 4 bases outside the gene matches. This CDR3 has 16 residues. CDR3 DNA sequence: TGTGCCAGCAGCTTAGCGCAGACTAGCGGGACAGAGACCCAGTACTTC. It codes for CASSLAQTSGTETQYF.

This clonotype was counted between two and nine times. This chain uses TRBV11-1 with TRBJ2-7; the D gene could be TRBD1 or TRBD2 (7 bases each). Germline assignment: CDR1 SGHAT and CDR2 FQDESV (reference sequence). CDR3 length: 15 amino acids. The V end was cut by 3 bases, the J end by 0 bases, with 12 bases between. The CDR3 loop is CASSFQRDSSYEQYF. As DNA, the CDR3 is TGTGCCAGCAGCTTCCAGCGGGACAGCTCCTACGAGCAGTACTTC.

The chain uses TRBV29-1 and TRBJ2-1; D remains unclear. Trimming left V 3 bases short and J 6 bases short, with 12 bases between. Germline V CDR1 and CDR2: SQVTM, ANQGSEA. This CDR3 comprises 13 residues. The CDR3 DNA reads TGCAGCGTTGACTCTAGAAGGGTCAATGAGCAGTTCTTC. It yields the protein CSVDSRRVNEQFF.

The rearrangement links TRBV19 to TRBJ2-5; 7 nucleotides line up with TRBD2. With the DNA end fitting TRBJ2-7 better, the J assignment may be wrong. From germline, CDR1 is LNHDA and CDR2 SQIVND (reference sequence). The CDR3 runs to 14 residues. CDR3 protein: CASSTGTIGYEQYF. The CDR3 DNA sequence: TGTGCCAGTAGCACCGGGACTATTGGTTACGAGCAGTACTTC.

Only a few counts were recorded for this clonotype. The rearrangement joins TRBV11-2 to TRBJ2-7; 10 bases line up with TRBD2. The V gene end was trimmed by 0 bases and the J gene end by 2 bases; junction bases not matched to a gene: 7. This CDR3 contains 17 residues. Germline V gives CDR1 SGHAT, CDR2 FQNNGV. DNA for the CDR3: TGTGCCAGCAGCTTAGATTCTAGCGGGAGTAGGGCCTACGAGCAGTACTTC. This encodes CASSLDSSGSRAYEQYF.

This clonotype has only a few counts. The rearrangement uses TRBV6-2 or TRBV6-3 and TRBJ1-5; D unresolved. V was trimmed by 3 bases and J by 4 bases, leaving 7 bases between them. The germline gives CDR1 MNHEY, CDR2 SVGEGT. This CDR3 region has 13 residues. This CDR3 is CASSYLTNQPQHF. Here the CDR3 DNA reads TGTGCCAGCAGTTATCTGACAAATCAGCCCCAGCATTTT.

Only a few counts were recorded for this clonotype. This rearrangement joins TRBV20-1 to TRBJ2-1; D remains unclear. This CDR3 is built from 15 residues. V was pared by 4 bases and J by 7 bases, with 20 bases between. Germline-derived CDR1 and CDR2 are DFQATT and SNEGSKA (reference sequence). Here the CDR3 reads CSAKALVALFNEQFF. CDR3 DNA sequence: TGCAGTGCTAAGGCCTTAGTGGCCCTATTTAATGAGCAGTTCTTC.

The table lists this clonotype with a few counts. V gene TRBV12-3 or TRBV12-4 combines with J gene TRBJ2-1; the match to TRBD2 covers 8 bases. The V gene end was trimmed by 6 bases and the J gene end by 10 bases; junction bases not matched to a gene: 14. CDR3 length: 15 amino acids. The CDR3 coding sequence is TGTGCCAGCAGCTTTAGTGTGGGACTAGGACTCGAGCAGTTCTTC. It specifies CASSFSVGLGLEQFF.

This clonotype was detected a few times. The chain is built from TRBV20-1 and TRBJ2-3; 7 nucleotides align to TRBD1. J was trimmed by 4 bases and V by 3 bases; bases with no gene match: 4. Germline values: CDR1 DFQATT, CDR2 SNEGSKA (reference sequence). This CDR3 comprises 13 residues. The CDR3 nucleotides are TGCAGTGCTAGTGGGGACAGTTCAGATACGCAGTATTTT. Translating it yields CSASGDSSDTQYF.

V gene TRBV5-1 combines with J gene TRBJ2-7, with unresolved D. This CDR3 contains 12 residues. The germline V gene has CDR1 SGHRS and CDR2 YFSETQ. V was clipped by 6 bases and J by 0 bases, with 7 bases between them. This chain's CDR3 is CASKRHSYEQYF. For the CDR3, the DNA is TGCGCCAGCAAGAGGCACTCCTACGAGCAGTACTTC.

This sequence joins TRBV6-1 and TRBJ1-5; 10 nucleotides agree with TRBD1. V was pared by 8 bases and J by 7 bases, with 8 bases of the junction left unmatched. The CDR3 totals 14 residues. The germline V gene encodes CDR1 MNHNS and CDR2 SASEGT. In nucleotides, the CDR3 is TGTGCCAGCGGGACAGGGGAGTGGGGGCAGCCCCAGCATTTT. As protein: CASGTGEWGQPQHF.

This clonotype was picked up a small number of times. The chain couples TRBV30 to TRBJ2-3; 8 positions agree with TRBD2. V trimming: 2 bases; J trimming: 2 bases; junction bases outside the gene matches: 9. This CDR3 has 16 amino acids. Germline assignment: CDR1 GTSNPN and CDR2 SVGIG (reference sequence). The CDR3 DNA reads TGTGCCTGGAGTAGCGGAGCGGGAGCCTCCACAGATACGCAGTATTTT. It specifies CAWSSGAGASTDTQYF.

This clonotype was seen only a few times. V is TRBV20-1 and J is TRBJ2-1; 10 nucleotides line up with TRBD2. Losses at the gene ends were 2 bases for V and 3 bases for J; bases not matched to a gene: 7. In germline, CDR1 is DFQATT, CDR2 SNEGSKA (reference sequence). This CDR3 contains 16 residues. CDR3 protein: CSARTKLAGFYNEQFF. CDR3 nucleotide sequence: TGCAGTGCTAGAACTAAACTAGCGGGATTCTACAATGAGCAGTTCTTC.